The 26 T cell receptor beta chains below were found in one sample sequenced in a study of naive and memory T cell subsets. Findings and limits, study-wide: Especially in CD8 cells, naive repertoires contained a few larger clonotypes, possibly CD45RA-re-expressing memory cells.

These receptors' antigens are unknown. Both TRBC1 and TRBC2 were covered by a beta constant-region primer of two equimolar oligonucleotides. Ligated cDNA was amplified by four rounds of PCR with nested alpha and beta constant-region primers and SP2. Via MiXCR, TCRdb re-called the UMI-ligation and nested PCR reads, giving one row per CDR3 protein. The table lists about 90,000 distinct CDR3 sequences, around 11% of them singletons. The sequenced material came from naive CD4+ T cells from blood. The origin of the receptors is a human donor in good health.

The CDR3 coding sequence is TGCAGTGCTACTTCGAGGGAGACTCGAGCCGATACGCAGTATTTT. Protein sequence: CSATSRETRADTQYF. This chain uses TRBV20-1 with TRBJ2-3, with D perhaps matching TRBD2 (5 bases). The CDR3 runs to 15 residues. Trimming shortened V by 4 bases and J by 6 bases, and 20 bases separated the two germline ends. In germline, CDR1 is DFQATT, CDR2 SNEGSKA (reference sequence).

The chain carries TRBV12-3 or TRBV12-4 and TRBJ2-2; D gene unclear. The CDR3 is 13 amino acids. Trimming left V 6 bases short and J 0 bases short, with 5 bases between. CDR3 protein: CASRGSNTGELFF. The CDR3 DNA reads TGTGCCAGCAGGGGATCGAACACCGGGGAGCTGTTTTTT.

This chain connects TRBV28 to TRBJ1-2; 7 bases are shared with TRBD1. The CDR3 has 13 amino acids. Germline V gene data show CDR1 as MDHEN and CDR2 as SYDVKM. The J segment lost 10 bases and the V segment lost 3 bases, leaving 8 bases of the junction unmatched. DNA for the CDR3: TGTGCCAGCAGTTTCAGGGGGGCAAACGTCTACACCTTC. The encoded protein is CASSFRGANVYTF.

CDR3 in DNA: TGTGCCAGCAGCCCGACTAGCGGTTACGGTGAGCAGTTCTTC. Amino acid sequence: CASSPTSGYGEQFF. The rearrangement uses TRBV7-2 and TRBJ2-1, with 9 bases lining up with TRBD2. V was clipped by 5 bases and J by 9 bases; unmatched bases: 8. CDR3 length: 14 amino acids. Germline V lookup: CDR1 SGHTA, CDR2 FQGNSA.

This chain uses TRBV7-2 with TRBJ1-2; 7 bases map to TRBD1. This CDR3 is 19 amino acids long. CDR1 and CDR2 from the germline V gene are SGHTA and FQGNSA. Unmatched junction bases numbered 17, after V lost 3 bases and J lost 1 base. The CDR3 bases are TGTGCCAGCAGCTTTCTTGGTTCGGCAGGGGGTGCTAATAACTATGGCTACACCTTC. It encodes CASSFLGSAGGANNYGYTF.

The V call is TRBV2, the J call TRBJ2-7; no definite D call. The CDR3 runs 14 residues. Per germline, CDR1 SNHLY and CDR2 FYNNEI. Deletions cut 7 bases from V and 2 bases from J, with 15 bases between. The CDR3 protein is CASTSPGRTYEQYF. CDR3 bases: TGTGCCAGCACGAGCCCCGGACGGACCTACGAGCAGTACTTC. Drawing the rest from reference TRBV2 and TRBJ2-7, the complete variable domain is EPEVTQTPSHQVTQMGQEVILRCVPISNHLYFYWYRQILGQKVEFLVSFYNNEISEKSEIFDDQFSVERPDGSNFTLKIRSTKLEDSAMYFCASTSPGRTYEQYFGPGTRLTVT.

The CDR3 protein is CASSPNNSGYEQYF. The CDR3 nucleotides are TGTGCCAGCTCGCCGAACAACTCGGGCTACGAGCAGTACTTC. The V and J genes are TRBV18 and TRBJ2-7; no clear D. Germline CDR1 is KGHSH and CDR2 is LQKENI. V dropped 6 bases and J dropped 3 bases, with 15 bases sitting between them. The CDR3 runs to 14 residues.

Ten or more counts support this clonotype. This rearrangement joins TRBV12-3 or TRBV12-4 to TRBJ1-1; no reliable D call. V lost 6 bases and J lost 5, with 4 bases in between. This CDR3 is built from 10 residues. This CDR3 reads CASRGTEAFF. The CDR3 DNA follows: TGTGCCAGCAGGGGAACTGAAGCTTTCTTT.

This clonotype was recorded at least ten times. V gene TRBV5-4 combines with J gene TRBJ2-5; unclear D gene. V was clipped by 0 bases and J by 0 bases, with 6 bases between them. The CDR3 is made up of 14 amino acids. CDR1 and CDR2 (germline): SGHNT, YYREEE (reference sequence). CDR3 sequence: CASSLGPNQETQYF. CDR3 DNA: TGTGCCAGCAGCTTGGGCCCTAACCAAGAGACCCAGTACTTC. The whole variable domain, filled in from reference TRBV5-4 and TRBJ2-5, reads ETGVTQSPTHLIKTRGQQVTLRCSSQSGHNTVSWYQQALGQGPQFIFQYYREEENGRGNFPPRFSGLQFPNYSSELNVNALELDDSALYLCASSLGPNQETQYFGPGTRLLVL.

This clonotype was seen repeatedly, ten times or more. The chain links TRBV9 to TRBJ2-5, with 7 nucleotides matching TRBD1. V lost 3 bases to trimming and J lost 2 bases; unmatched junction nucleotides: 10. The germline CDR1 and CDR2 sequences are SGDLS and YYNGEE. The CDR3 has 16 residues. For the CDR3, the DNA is TGTGCCAGCAGCGATACGAGCACGGGACAGCAAGAGACCCAGTACTTC. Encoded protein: CASSDTSTGQQETQYF.

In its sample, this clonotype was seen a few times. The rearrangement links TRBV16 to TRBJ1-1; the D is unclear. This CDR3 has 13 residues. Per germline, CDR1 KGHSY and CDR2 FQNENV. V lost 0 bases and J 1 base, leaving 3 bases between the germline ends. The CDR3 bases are TGTGCCAGCAGCCAATCTGGGAACACTGAAGCTTTCTTT. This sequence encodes CASSQSGNTEAFF. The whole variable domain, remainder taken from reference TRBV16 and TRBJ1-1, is GEEVAQTPKHLVRGEGQKAKLYCAPIKGHSYVFWYQQVLKNEFKFLISFQNENVFDETGMPKERFSAKCLPNSPCSLEIQATKLEDSAVYFCASSQSGNTEAFFGQGTRLTVV.

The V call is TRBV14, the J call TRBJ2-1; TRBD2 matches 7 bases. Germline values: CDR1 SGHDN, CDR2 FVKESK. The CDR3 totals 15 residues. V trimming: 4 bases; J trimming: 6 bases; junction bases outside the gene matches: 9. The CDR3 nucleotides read TGTGCCAGCAGCCGGGTTGCGGGAGTGGTCAATGAGCAGTTCTTC. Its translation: CASSRVAGVVNEQFF.

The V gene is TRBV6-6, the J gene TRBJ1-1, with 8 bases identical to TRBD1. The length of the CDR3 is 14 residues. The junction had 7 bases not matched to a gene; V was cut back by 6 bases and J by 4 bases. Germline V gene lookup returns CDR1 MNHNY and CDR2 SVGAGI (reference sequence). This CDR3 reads CASSQLQGATEAFF. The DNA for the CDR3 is TGTGCCAGCAGCCAACTTCAGGGGGCCACTGAAGCTTTCTTT.

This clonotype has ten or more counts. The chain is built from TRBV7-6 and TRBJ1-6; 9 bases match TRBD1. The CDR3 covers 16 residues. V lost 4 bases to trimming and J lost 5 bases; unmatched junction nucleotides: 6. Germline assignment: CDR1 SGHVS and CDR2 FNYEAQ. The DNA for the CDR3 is TGTGCCAGCAGCTATAGGGGACAGGGAAATAATTCACCCCTCCACTTT. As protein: CASSYRGQGNNSPLHF.

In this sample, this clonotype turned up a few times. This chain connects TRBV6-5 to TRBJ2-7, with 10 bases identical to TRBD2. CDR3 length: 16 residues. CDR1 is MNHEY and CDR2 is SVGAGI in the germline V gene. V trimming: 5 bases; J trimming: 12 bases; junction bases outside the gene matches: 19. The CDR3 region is CASSQIAGGHPDRSYF. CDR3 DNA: TGTGCCAGCAGTCAAATAGCGGGGGGCCACCCGGACAGATCGTACTTC.

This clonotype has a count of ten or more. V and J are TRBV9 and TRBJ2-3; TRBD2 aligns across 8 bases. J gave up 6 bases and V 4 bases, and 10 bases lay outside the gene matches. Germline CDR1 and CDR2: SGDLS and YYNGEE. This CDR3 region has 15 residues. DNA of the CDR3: TGTGCCAGCAGCCTTTCCTTAGCGGGAAGGGATACGCAGTATTTT. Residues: CASSLSLAGRDTQYF. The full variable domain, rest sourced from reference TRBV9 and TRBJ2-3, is DSGVTQTPKHLITATGQRVTLRCSPRSGDLSVYWYQQSLDQGLQFLIQYYNGEERAKGNILERFSAQQFPDLHSELNLSSLELGDSALYFCASSLSLAGRDTQYFGPGTRLTVL.

CDR3 DNA: TGTGCCAGCAGCTTAGGCAGGGGGTCAGATACGCAGTATTTT. Translation: CASSLGRGSDTQYF. This chain uses TRBV7-7 with TRBJ2-3; 7 bases are a match to TRBD1. In germline, CDR1 is SSHAT, CDR2 FNYEAQ (reference sequence). V shed 1 base and J 4 bases; nucleotides not matched to a gene: 2. The CDR3 has 14 residues.

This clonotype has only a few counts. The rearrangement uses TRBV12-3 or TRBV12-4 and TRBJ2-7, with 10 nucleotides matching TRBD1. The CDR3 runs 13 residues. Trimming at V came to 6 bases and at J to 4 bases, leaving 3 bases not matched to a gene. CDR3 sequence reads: CASRGTGDYEQYF. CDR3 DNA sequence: TGTGCCAGCAGAGGGACAGGGGATTACGAGCAGTACTTC.

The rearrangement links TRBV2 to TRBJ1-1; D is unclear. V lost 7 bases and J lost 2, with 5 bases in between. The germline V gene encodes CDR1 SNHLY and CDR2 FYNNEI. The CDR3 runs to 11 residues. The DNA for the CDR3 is TGTGCCAGCACGAGTAACACTGAAGCTTTCTTT. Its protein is CASTSNTEAFF. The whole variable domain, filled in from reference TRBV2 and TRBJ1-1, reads EPEVTQTPSHQVTQMGQEVILRCVPISNHLYFYWYRQILGQKVEFLVSFYNNEISEKSEIFDDQFSVERPDGSNFTLKIRSTKLEDSAMYFCASTSNTEAFFGQGTRLTVV.

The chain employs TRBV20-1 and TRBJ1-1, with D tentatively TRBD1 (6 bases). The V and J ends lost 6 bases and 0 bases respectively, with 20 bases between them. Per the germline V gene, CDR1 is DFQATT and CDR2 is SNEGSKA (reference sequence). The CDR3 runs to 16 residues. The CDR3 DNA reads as TGCAGTGCCCTTGCCGGACAGCTAGTCATGAACACTGAAGCTTTCTTT. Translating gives CSALAGQLVMNTEAFF.

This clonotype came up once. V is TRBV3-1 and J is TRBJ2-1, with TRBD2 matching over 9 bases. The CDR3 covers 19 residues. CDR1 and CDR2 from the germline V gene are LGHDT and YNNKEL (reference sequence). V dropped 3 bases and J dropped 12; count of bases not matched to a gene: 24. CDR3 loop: CASSQEGFTVAGGPRGQFF. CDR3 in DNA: TGTGCCAGCAGCCAGGAGGGCTTTACGGTCGCGGGAGGGCCTCGGGGGCAGTTCTTC.

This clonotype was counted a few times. CDR3 region: CASSLARVSTDTQYF. The CDR3 coding sequence is TGTGCCAGCAGCTTAGCCAGGGTCAGCACAGATACGCAGTATTTT. This chain uses TRBV7-8 with TRBJ2-3; TRBD1 is a possible D gene (5 bases). CDR3 length: 15 amino acids. The V end was cut by 0 bases, the J end by 0 bases, with 7 bases between. CDR1 is SGHVS and CDR2 is FQNEAQ in the germline V gene.

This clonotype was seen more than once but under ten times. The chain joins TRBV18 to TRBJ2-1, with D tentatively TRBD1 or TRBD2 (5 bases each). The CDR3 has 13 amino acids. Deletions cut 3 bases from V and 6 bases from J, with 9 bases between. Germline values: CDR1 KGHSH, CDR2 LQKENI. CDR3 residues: CASSPGTINEQFF. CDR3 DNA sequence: TGTGCCAGCTCACCTGGGACCATCAATGAGCAGTTCTTC.

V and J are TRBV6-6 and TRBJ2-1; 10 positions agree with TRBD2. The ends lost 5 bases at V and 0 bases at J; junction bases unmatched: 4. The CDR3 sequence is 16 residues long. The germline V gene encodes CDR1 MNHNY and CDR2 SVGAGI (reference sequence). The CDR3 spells CASSQLAGTSYNEQFF. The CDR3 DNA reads TGTGCCAGCAGTCAACTAGCGGGAACCTCCTACAATGAGCAGTTCTTC.

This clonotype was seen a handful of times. DNA of the CDR3: TGCAGCACTCTAACCGGGTCTGGAAACACCATATATTTT. Amino acids: CSTLTGSGNTIYF. This sequence joins TRBV29-1 and TRBJ1-3; D gene uncertain. CDR1 SQVTM and CDR2 ANQGSEA come from the germline V gene. Trimming removed 8 bases at V and 1 base at J, with 12 bases between. The CDR3 sequence is 13 residues long. The variable domain in full, with the rest retrieved from reference TRBV29-1 and TRBJ1-3, is SAVISQKPSRDICQRGTSLTIQCQVDSQVTMMFWYRQQPGQSLTLIATANQGSEATYESGFVIDKFPISRPNLTFSTLTVSNMSPEDSSIYLCSTLTGSGNTIYFGEGSWLTVV.

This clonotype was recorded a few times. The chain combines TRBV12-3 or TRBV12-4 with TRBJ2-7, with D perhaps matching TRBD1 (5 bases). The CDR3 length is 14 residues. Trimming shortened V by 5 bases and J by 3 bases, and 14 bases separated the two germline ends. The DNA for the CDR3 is TGTGCCAGCAGTCCCCAGGACAACCGCTACGAGCAGTACTTC. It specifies CASSPQDNRYEQYF.